The present T cell receptor beta chain was sequenced within a study of blood T cell repertoires in COVID-19. Original processing notes: Amplification of reference gene primers provided the estimated nucleated cell counts. Assay used: immunoSEQ multiplex PCR; TCRdb lists only in-frame clones, some missing. V and J calls and clone size are as listed in that table; D and trimming were resolved from the DNA. In the table there are around 400,000 clones, around 87% of which are singletons. In germline, CDR1 is SNHLY, CDR2 FYNNEI. Trimming at V came to 2 bases and at J to 4 bases, leaving 5 bases not matched to a gene. The CDR3 covers 15 residues.

What was sequenced was peripheral blood. This TCR was sampled from a woman in her sixties with COVID-19, enrolled during active disease. The rearrangement joins TRBV2 to TRBJ1-2; 9 positions match TRBD1. CDR3 in amino acids: CASSERGQGGYGYTF. The CDR3 bases are TGTGCCAGCAGTGAACGGGGACAGGGTGGCTATGGCTACACCTTC.